This is a list of T cell receptor beta chains from one sample in a study of T cell responses to AZD1222 COVID-19 vaccine. Sequencing was performed with immunoSEQ multiplex PCR; in TCRdb, only in-frame clones are kept and a portion is missing. This table has about 130,000 clones, 93% appearing once. Sequenced here: peripheral blood, sampled on day 0 of AZD1222 vaccination. The receptors shown here come from an adult in good health. The CDR3 runs from the conserved cysteine through the conserved F or W. Fields, in order: clone size, J gene, D gene, V gene, CDR3 DNA, CDR3 protein. The D gene is left open where the match is weak. A row's size may be missing; if present it is once, few, many or a size class.

abundance: .; j_gene: TRBJ1-5; d_gene: .; v_gene: TRBV2; CDR3nt: TGTGCCAGCAGGCGAGACACCAATCAGCCCCAGCATTTT; CDR3aa: CASRRDTNQPQHF
abundance: .; j_gene: TRBJ1-6; d_gene: .; v_gene: TRBV7-2; CDR3nt: TGTGCCAGCAGCCCCCCTCAATCACCCCTCCACTTT; CDR3aa: CASSPPQSPLHF
abundance: few; j_gene: TRBJ2-3; d_gene: TRBD1; v_gene: TRBV19; CDR3nt: TGTGCCAGTAGTATCAGGACAGGGGTCACAGATACGCAGTATTTT; CDR3aa: CASSIRTGVTDTQYF
abundance: .; j_gene: TRBJ2-7; d_gene: .; v_gene: TRBV27; CDR3nt: TGTGCCAGCAGTGGCCGGACAGCCCTCTACGAGCAGTACTTC; CDR3aa: CASSGRTALYEQYF
abundance: .; j_gene: TRBJ2-2; d_gene: TRBD2; v_gene: TRBV27; CDR3nt: TGTGCCAGCAGTTTTCGACTAGCGGGGGGAGGAGGGGAGCTGTTTTTT; CDR3aa: CASSFRLAGGGGELFF
abundance: .; j_gene: TRBJ1-3; d_gene: .; v_gene: TRBV5-1; CDR3nt: TGCGCCAGCAGCTTGGCGGCGATCTCTGGAAACACCATATATTTT; CDR3aa: CASSLAAISGNTIYF
abundance: .; j_gene: TRBJ1-5; d_gene: .; v_gene: TRBV12-2; CDR3nt: TGTGCAAGTCGCTTATCACCAGGGCCTGCTAATCAGCCCCAGCATTTT; CDR3aa: CASRLSPGPANQPQHF
abundance: .; j_gene: TRBJ2-2; d_gene: .; v_gene: TRBV10-3; CDR3nt: TGTGCCATCAGGTGGACAGATGCGAACACCGGGGAGCTGTTTTTT; CDR3aa: CAIRWTDANTGELFF
abundance: .; j_gene: TRBJ2-7; d_gene: .; v_gene: TRBV9; CDR3nt: TGTGCCAGCAGCCCGACTAGAACCCACGAGCAGTACTTC; CDR3aa: CASSPTRTHEQYF
abundance: .; j_gene: TRBJ1-3; d_gene: TRBD1; v_gene: TRBV18; CDR3nt: TGTGCCAGCTCACCAGTGGGACAGGCTTCTCAAGGAAACACCATATATTTT; CDR3aa: CASSPVGQASQGNTIYF
abundance: .; j_gene: TRBJ1-5; d_gene: .; v_gene: TRBV12-3/TRBV12-4; CDR3nt: TGTGCCAGCAGCCCCCCCCTCCCCCAGCATTTT; CDR3aa: CASSPPLPQHF
abundance: .; j_gene: TRBJ1-3; d_gene: .; v_gene: TRBV7-9; CDR3nt: TGTGCCAGCAGCTTAGACAGGACTTTCTCTGGAAACACCATATATTTT; CDR3aa: CASSLDRTFSGNTIYF
abundance: .; j_gene: TRBJ2-1; d_gene: .; v_gene: TRBV4-1; CDR3nt: TGCGCCAGCAGCTTGGGGGGTAATGAGCAGTTCTTC; CDR3aa: CASSLGGNEQFF
abundance: .; j_gene: TRBJ1-3; d_gene: .; v_gene: TRBV4-1; CDR3nt: TGCGCCAGCAGGGCGAGTGGAAACACCATATATTTT; CDR3aa: CASRASGNTIYF
abundance: .; j_gene: TRBJ1-1; d_gene: .; v_gene: TRBV29-1; CDR3nt: TGCAGCGTTGCAGGGGCAGGGGAGAACACTGAAGCTTTCTTT; CDR3aa: CSVAGAGENTEAFF
abundance: .; j_gene: TRBJ2-1; d_gene: TRBD2; v_gene: TRBV5-6; CDR3nt: TGTGCCAGCAGGCGGGGGGCCTTCAATGAGCAGTTCTTC; CDR3aa: CASRRGAFNEQFF
abundance: .; j_gene: TRBJ1-2; d_gene: TRBD1; v_gene: TRBV6-5; CDR3nt: TGTGCCAGCAGTTACACAGGGACAGGGGTAGATGGCTACACCTTC; CDR3aa: CASSYTGTGVDGYTF
abundance: .; j_gene: TRBJ2-3; d_gene: TRBD2; v_gene: TRBV7-9; CDR3nt: TGTGCCAGCAGCCTCCCGGCGGGGGGGAGCACAGATACGCAGTATTTT; CDR3aa: CASSLPAGGSTDTQYF
abundance: .; j_gene: TRBJ2-7; d_gene: .; v_gene: TRBV6-6; CDR3nt: TGTGCCAGCAGTCCTACCTTCTGGGCAGGGAGAATCTCCTACGAGCAGTACTTC; CDR3aa: CASSPTFWAGRISYEQYF
abundance: .; j_gene: TRBJ2-5; d_gene: .; v_gene: TRBV9; CDR3nt: TGTGCCAGCAGCGTAGACGCGGGGGCACTGGAGACCCAGTACTTC; CDR3aa: CASSVDAGALETQYF
abundance: .; j_gene: TRBJ1-5; d_gene: .; v_gene: TRBV12-5; CDR3nt: TGTGCTAGTGGTCCCCCTGCGAGGGGGGGCGCGAGCAATCAGCCCCAGCATTTT; CDR3aa: CASGPPARGGASNQPQHF
abundance: .; j_gene: TRBJ2-7; d_gene: .; v_gene: TRBV21-1; CDR3nt: TGTGCCAGCAGCAAACGACTGTTTTACGAGCAGTACTTC; CDR3aa: CASSKRLFYEQYF
abundance: .; j_gene: TRBJ1-1; d_gene: .; v_gene: TRBV19; CDR3nt: TGTGCCAGTATCCACCCTCCTCTCGCTGAAGCTTTCTTT; CDR3aa: CASIHPPLAEAFF
abundance: .; j_gene: TRBJ1-5; d_gene: .; v_gene: TRBV6-5; CDR3nt: TGTGCCAGTCAAGGGGGGGTGGGTCAGCCCCAGCATTTT; CDR3aa: CASQGGVGQPQHF
abundance: .; j_gene: TRBJ1-2; d_gene: .; v_gene: TRBV2; CDR3nt: TGTGCCAGCAGTGAAGCGGAGTGGGAGGGTGGCTACACCTTC; CDR3aa: CASSEAEWEGGYTF
abundance: .; j_gene: TRBJ1-2; d_gene: TRBD1; v_gene: TRBV11-2; CDR3nt: TGTGCCAGCAGCCTAGATGGGGTCGGGACAGGGAGTGGCTACACCTTC; CDR3aa: CASSLDGVGTGSGYTF
abundance: .; j_gene: TRBJ1-4; d_gene: TRBD1; v_gene: TRBV24-1; CDR3nt: TGTGCCACTCACCAGGGGGGAAAAGGAAAACTGTTTTTT; CDR3aa: CATHQGGKGKLFF
abundance: once; j_gene: TRBJ2-1; d_gene: .; v_gene: TRBV3-1/TRBV3-2; CDR3nt: TGTGCCAGCAGCCAAGGCGGGGGCGGTGAGCAGTTCTTC; CDR3aa: CASSQGGGGEQFF
abundance: .; j_gene: TRBJ2-3; d_gene: TRBD2; v_gene: TRBV3-1/TRBV3-2; CDR3nt: TGTGCCAGCAGCCAACTAGCGGGGGACCCCACAGATACGCAGTATTTT; CDR3aa: CASSQLAGDPTDTQYF
abundance: .; j_gene: TRBJ2-7; d_gene: .; v_gene: TRBV9; CDR3nt: TGTGCCAGCAGCCTCCGTTTCGAAGCCTACGAGCAGTACTTC; CDR3aa: CASSLRFEAYEQYF
abundance: .; j_gene: TRBJ2-1; d_gene: TRBD2; v_gene: TRBV4-1; CDR3nt: TGCGCCAGCAGCCCTCGTAGCGGGGGGAATGAGCAGTTCTTC; CDR3aa: CASSPRSGGNEQFF
abundance: .; j_gene: TRBJ1-2; d_gene: TRBD1; v_gene: TRBV6-6; CDR3nt: TGTGCCAGCAGCGATCGACAGGGATGTGGCTACACCTTC; CDR3aa: CASSDRQGCGYTF
abundance: .; j_gene: TRBJ2-5; d_gene: TRBD1; v_gene: TRBV10-3; CDR3nt: TGTGCCATCAGTGATCGCCCCTTAGGACAGGGGAGAGAGACCCAGTACTTC; CDR3aa: CAISDRPLGQGRETQYF
abundance: .; j_gene: TRBJ2-3; d_gene: .; v_gene: TRBV5-1; CDR3nt: TGCGCCAGCAGGTGGGGGGCGACGAGCACAGATACGCAGTATTTT; CDR3aa: CASRWGATSTDTQYF
abundance: .; j_gene: TRBJ2-1; d_gene: .; v_gene: TRBV13; CDR3nt: TGTGCCAGCAGCACCCGACAGGTCTACAATGAGCAGTTCTTC; CDR3aa: CASSTRQVYNEQFF
abundance: .; j_gene: TRBJ1-5; d_gene: .; v_gene: TRBV9; CDR3nt: TGTGCCAGCAGCGGGACAGTGGATCAGCCCCAGCATTTT; CDR3aa: CASSGTVDQPQHF
abundance: .; j_gene: TRBJ2-1; d_gene: TRBD2; v_gene: TRBV6-5; CDR3nt: TGTGCCAGCAGCCGGACTAGCGTTCACAATGAGCAGTTCTTC; CDR3aa: CASSRTSVHNEQFF
abundance: .; j_gene: TRBJ1-1; d_gene: TRBD1; v_gene: TRBV27; CDR3nt: TGTGCCAGCAGTTGGGACAGAACCATGAACACTGAAGCTTTCTTT; CDR3aa: CASSWDRTMNTEAFF
abundance: .; j_gene: TRBJ2-4; d_gene: .; v_gene: TRBV18; CDR3nt: TGTGCCAGCTCATCCGCACTTAAGGACATTCAGTACTTC; CDR3aa: CASSSALKDIQYF
abundance: .; j_gene: TRBJ1-1; d_gene: TRBD1; v_gene: TRBV4-1; CDR3nt: TGCGCCAGCAGCACTCCAGGGGGTACTGAAGCTTTCTTT; CDR3aa: CASSTPGGTEAFF
abundance: .; j_gene: TRBJ1-5; d_gene: TRBD1; v_gene: TRBV7-9; CDR3nt: TGTGCCAGCAGCTTGGACAGGGCTGGCAATCAGCCCCAGCATTTT; CDR3aa: CASSLDRAGNQPQHF
abundance: .; j_gene: TRBJ1-1; d_gene: .; v_gene: TRBV7-9; CDR3nt: TGTGCCAGCAGCTATACTACAGGGAACACTGAAGCTTTCTTT; CDR3aa: CASSYTTGNTEAFF
abundance: .; j_gene: TRBJ2-7; d_gene: TRBD2; v_gene: TRBV3-1/TRBV3-2; CDR3nt: TGTGCCAGCAGCCAAGTTGGCGGGGGGTACGAGCAGTACTTC; CDR3aa: CASSQVGGGYEQYF
abundance: .; j_gene: TRBJ1-2; d_gene: .; v_gene: TRBV5-1; CDR3nt: TGCGCCAGCAGCCTACGGACGGACTCCTATGGCTACACCTTC; CDR3aa: CASSLRTDSYGYTF
abundance: .; j_gene: TRBJ1-1; d_gene: .; v_gene: TRBV10-3; CDR3nt: TGTGCCATCAGTGGCCTGGGGGTGGGCACTGAAGCTTTCTTT; CDR3aa: CAISGLGVGTEAFF
abundance: .; j_gene: TRBJ1-6; d_gene: TRBD1; v_gene: TRBV2; CDR3nt: TGTGCCAGCAGTGACCCAGGACAGGGAGGTTCACCCCTCCACTTT; CDR3aa: CASSDPGQGGSPLHF
abundance: .; j_gene: TRBJ1-2; d_gene: .; v_gene: TRBV5-1; CDR3nt: TGCGCCAGCAGACTCTCCACGCAGGTCTATGGCTACACCTTC; CDR3aa: CASRLSTQVYGYTF